This is a list of T cell receptor beta chains from one sample in a study of blood T cell repertoires in COVID-19. This table comes from immunoSEQ multiplex PCR, and its TCRdb copy is limited to in-frame clones, with some not included. The table lists 15,000 to 20,000 clones, 85% to 90% of them singletons, with about a sixth in the top ten. Sequenced material: peripheral blood. Every receptor here comes from a man in his 70s with acute or convalescent COVID-19. Each CDR3 is given with its conserved first and last residue.

v_gene	len	j_gene	CDR3aa
TRBV2	17	TRBJ2-5	CASSESRRERGRETQYF
TRBV28	13	TRBJ1-2	CASSWDRTYGYTF
TRBV24-1	15	TRBJ2-5	CATSDRTVRKETQYF
TRBV20-1	13	TRBJ1-5	CSASNTDNQPQHF
TRBV18	15	TRBJ2-7	CASSQFRDSSYEQYF
TRBV6-2/TRBV6-3	15	TRBJ1-1	CASSPRQGGGTEAFF
TRBV28	15	TRBJ2-3	CASSRAGLVTDTQYF
TRBV5-1	14	TRBJ2-5	CASSLVADVETQYF
TRBV15	14	TRBJ1-4	CATRVRATNEKLFF
TRBV19	15	TRBJ1-5	CASGNTGGEYQPQHF
TRBV27	12	TRBJ2-7	CASATGDYEQYF
TRBV5-1	18	TRBJ2-2	CASSSGLAGDEVTGELFF
TRBV6-5	13	TRBJ1-6	CASHDRGGSPLHF
TRBV18	15	TRBJ2-1	CASSLTSPRGNEQFF
TRBV5-1	14	TRBJ2-2	CASRPGQGGGELFF
TRBV6-2/TRBV6-3	11	TRBJ2-5	CASSLRDYQYF
TRBV18	16	TRBJ2-5	CASSLFFREYQETQYF
TRBV5-6	16	TRBJ1-5	CASSPEGGRNDQPQHF
TRBV2	15	TRBJ2-3	CASRASREYTDTQYF
TRBV6-5	15	TRBJ2-7	CASSTPDRNHYEQYF
TRBV3-1/TRBV3-2	16	TRBJ2-6	CASSQQDSVGANVLTF
TRBV7-3	14	TRBJ2-7	CASSLTGTSVEQYF
TRBV24-1	15	TRBJ2-7	CATSETGTSGYEQYF
TRBV18	15	TRBJ2-5	CASSPKDRPRETQYF
TRBV27	15	TRBJ2-7	CASSLLRDRVSEQYF
TRBV6-5	13	TRBJ2-3	CASSFHSRDTQYF
TRBV7-2	14	TRBJ2-3	CASRWGENTDTQYF
TRBV7-3	16	TRBJ2-6	CASSPGESVGANVLTF
TRBV7-3	12	TRBJ2-1	CASSSLANEQFF
TRBV5-1	14	TRBJ2-2	CASSLALGVGELFF
TRBV6-1	15	TRBJ2-7	CASSEARGGTYEQYF
TRBV13	14	TRBJ1-3	CASSSHRAGNTIYF
TRBV7-9	17	TRBJ2-5	CASSLVASGRAVETQYF
TRBV15	15	TRBJ2-1	CATSRVTGFTNEQFF
TRBV7-6	15	TRBJ1-6	CASSPGLSYNSPLHF
TRBV5-1	15	TRBJ2-1	CASSARTSGSDEQFF
TRBV6-5	13	TRBJ1-4	CASSYGAAEKLFF
TRBV11-3	16	TRBJ2-2	CASSLRTLFDTGELFF
TRBV7-3	16	TRBJ1-3	CASSLSAGYGGNTIYF
TRBV11-2	17	TRBJ1-2	CASSLLQGASGYYGYTF
TRBV9	17	TRBJ2-5	CASSVGASGSLGETQYF
TRBV28	13	TRBJ2-4	CASSRQGIAIQYF
TRBV7-9	15	TRBJ2-1	CASSPSGIFYNEQFF
TRBV6-2/TRBV6-3	14	TRBJ2-7	CASSPQDNSYEQYF
TRBV28	15	TRBJ2-7	CASSFSGDLSYEQYF
TRBV19	15	TRBJ2-1	CASTETGNAYNEQFF
TRBV7-2	14	TRBJ2-7	CASSLDSGRNEQYF
TRBV9	17	TRBJ2-1	CASSEARLPGQGARQFF